The 24 T cell receptor beta chains presented below share a single source sample, sequenced in a study of T cells in pancreatic ductal adenocarcinoma. Surgery without prior neoadjuvant therapy was the treatment of the selected pancreatic ductal adenocarcinoma patients. Method: immunoSEQ multiplex PCR; TCRdb's copy keeps in-frame clones and lacks some. The sample includes 85,000 to 120,000 clones, about 96% of them seen just once. The sequencing sample was made of PBMCs. These TCRs come from a human donor with pancreatic ductal adenocarcinoma.

This clone was seen only once. This rearrangement joins TRBV30 to TRBJ1-2; D remains unclear. V lost 7 bases and J lost 5, with 11 bases in between. The CDR3 sequence is 11 residues long. The germline V gene encodes CDR1 GTSNPN and CDR2 SVGIG (reference sequence). DNA of the CDR3: TGTGCCTCCACATTAAATTATGGCTACACCTTC. It translates to CASTLNYGYTF.

V is TRBV29-1 and J is TRBJ2-5; D ambiguous. Trimming removed 6 bases at V and 3 bases at J, with 11 bases between. This CDR3 is built from 12 residues. CDR1 is SQVTM, CDR2 ANQGSEA, per germline. The CDR3 region has the DNA TGCAGCGTACACCCCCCAGAAGAGACCCAGTACTTC. Translating it yields CSVHPPEETQYF.

This sequence joins TRBV30 and TRBJ2-5; tentatively, D is TRBD1 (6 bases). V was clipped by 4 bases and J by 6 bases, with 15 bases between them. The CDR3 runs to 13 residues. Germline V lookup: CDR1 GTSNPN, CDR2 SVGIG (reference sequence). CDR3 sequence: CAWTRTVLQTQYF. The CDR3 coding sequence is TGTGCCTGGACTCGGACAGTTCTTCAGACCCAGTACTTC.

This sequence joins TRBV18 and TRBJ2-3, with 12 nucleotides matching TRBD2. Germline trimming cut 3 bases from V and 3 bases from J; bases unmatched to any gene: 1. This CDR3 has 15 residues. Germline values: CDR1 KGHSH, CDR2 LQKENI. This CDR3 reads CASSPGLAGTDTQYF. Here the CDR3 DNA reads TGTGCCAGCTCACCCGGACTAGCGGGAACAGATACGCAGTATTTT.

This rearrangement joins TRBV29-1 to TRBJ2-1, with 12 nucleotides matching TRBD2. CDR3 length equals 14 residues. The ends lost 7 bases at V and 5 bases at J; junction bases unmatched: 6. Germline-derived CDR1 and CDR2 are SQVTM and ANQGSEA. CDR3 region: CSARLAGVNNEQFF. The CDR3, as DNA: TGCAGCGCACGACTAGCGGGAGTTAACAATGAGCAGTTCTTC.

This chain uses TRBV5-1 with TRBJ1-3, with D possibly TRBD1 on 5 matching bases. Germline V gives CDR1 SGHRS, CDR2 YFSETQ. The CDR3 loop spans 16 amino acids. Trimming shortened V by 1 base and J by 2 bases, and 13 bases separated the two germline ends. DNA of the CDR3: TGCGCCAGCAGCTTGCGGTGGGGGGTAACTGGAAACACCATATATTTT. Protein product: CASSLRWGVTGNTIYF.

The V gene is TRBV4-2, the J gene TRBJ2-1, with a tentative D call TRBD2 (5 bases). This CDR3 is 17 amino acids long. In germline, CDR1 is LGHNA, CDR2 YNFKEQ. V was shortened by 1 base and J by 0 bases, with 13 bases between the two germline ends. In DNA form, the CDR3 reads TGTGCCAGCAGCCAAGCGAGCGGACCGAGCTCCTACAATGAGCAGTTCTTC. This translates into CASSQASGPSSYNEQFF.

The rearrangement joins TRBV10-3 to TRBJ2-7; the match to TRBD2 covers 13 bases. Germline values: CDR1 ENHRY, CDR2 SYGVKD. This CDR3 is 14 amino acids long. V shed 6 bases and J 4 bases; nucleotides not matched to a gene: 3. Here the CDR3 DNA reads TGTGCCATCAGCGCGACTAGCGGGGGGTACGAGCAGTACTTC. Translated, it gives CAISATSGGYEQYF.

The chain is built from TRBV11-2 and TRBJ2-2; D ambiguous. This CDR3 has 13 residues. Trimming left V 5 bases short and J 3 bases short, with 7 bases between. CDR1 and CDR2 from the germline V gene are SGHAT and FQNNGV. The CDR3 DNA reads as TGTGCCAGCAGCCCCCAATACACCGGGGAGCTGTTTTTT. Translation: CASSPQYTGELFF.

The gene calls are TRBV5-1 and TRBJ2-2; 7 bases line up with TRBD1. J gave up 6 bases and V 8 bases, and 10 bases lay outside the gene matches. The CDR3 is 14 residues long. In germline, CDR1 is SGHRS, CDR2 YFSETQ. This CDR3 is CASTGTAASGELFF. The CDR3, as DNA: TGCGCCAGTACCGGGACAGCGGCCTCCGGGGAGCTGTTTTTT.

This clone was seen just once. CDR3 sequence reads: CASSSPTGEQFF. DNA of the CDR3: TGTGCCAGCAGTTCCCCTACGGGTGAGCAGTTCTTC. This chain uses TRBV6-5 with TRBJ2-1; D is uncertain. CDR1 is MNHEY and CDR2 is SVGAGI in the germline V gene. CDR3 length: 12 amino acids. The V end was cut by 4 bases, the J end by 9 bases, with 10 bases between.

This clone appeared once. The chain uses TRBV28 and TRBJ2-7; possible D gene TRBD1, 5 bases. The ends were cut back, 7 bases at V and 2 bases at J, with 15 bases in the middle. CDR1 is MDHEN and CDR2 is SYDVKM in the germline V gene. The CDR3 length is 14 residues. CDR3 residues: CASIGAGVPYEQYF. As DNA, the CDR3 is TGTGCCAGCATAGGGGCAGGAGTCCCCTACGAGCAGTACTTC.

V and J are TRBV28 and TRBJ2-2; D not resolved. The CDR3 consists of 12 residues. Germline-derived CDR1 and CDR2 are MDHEN and SYDVKM. The V and J ends lost 7 bases and 7 bases respectively, with 10 bases between them. The CDR3 DNA sequence: TGTGCCAGCATGAGGAGTGGCGGGGAGCTGTTTTTT. It is translated as CASMRSGGELFF.

This chain uses TRBV28 with TRBJ2-3; 7 bases are shared with TRBD1. The CDR3 length is 15 residues. Looked up from germline, CDR1 is MDHEN and CDR2 is SYDVKM. The V and J ends lost 6 bases and 4 bases, in that order; junction bases with no gene match: 10. CDR3 bases: TGTGCCAGCAGACCCGCAGACAGGGCCGCAGATACGCAGTATTTT. Amino acid sequence: CASRPADRAADTQYF.

This rearrangement joins TRBV7-2 to TRBJ2-7; 12 bases are a match to TRBD2. The CDR3 sequence is 17 residues long. The germline gives CDR1 SGHTA, CDR2 FQGNSA. The V and J ends lost 5 bases and 5 bases, in that order; junction bases with no gene match: 13. The CDR3 protein is CASSARLAGELIHEQYF. The CDR3 bases are TGTGCCAGCAGCGCAAGACTAGCGGGAGAGTTGATCCACGAGCAGTACTTC.

The chain is built from TRBV7-2 and TRBJ2-5; 7 nucleotides line up with TRBD2. This CDR3 comprises 14 residues. Germline CDR1 is SGHTA and CDR2 is FQGNSA. The V segment lost 5 bases and the J segment 0 bases; nucleotides outside the gene matches: 3. In DNA, the CDR3 is TGTGCCAGCAGCCCTAGCGGCCACCAAGAGACCCAGTACTTC. Translated, it gives CASSPSGHQETQYF.

The chain uses TRBV5-4 and TRBJ2-3; D is possibly TRBD2 (6 bases). V was cut by 1 base and J by 12 bases, with 21 bases left in between. Germline CDR1 is SGHNT and CDR2 is YYREEE (reference sequence). The CDR3 totals 15 residues. The CDR3 DNA reads as TGTGCCAGCAGCTTGCCCGGTGCTAGCGCACCGAAACAGTATTTT. It encodes CASSLPGASAPKQYF.

The rearrangement uses TRBV5-1 and TRBJ2-1; tentatively, D is TRBD2 (5 bases). The CDR3 is made up of 15 amino acids. Germline CDR1 and CDR2: SGHRS and YFSETQ. Trimming left V 1 base short and J 0 bases short, with 8 bases between. CDR3: CASSLSGPSYNEQFF. The CDR3 bases are TGCGCCAGCAGCTTGAGCGGACCCTCCTACAATGAGCAGTTCTTC.

This rearrangement joins TRBV18 to TRBJ2-2, with 9 bases lining up with TRBD1. J gave up 0 bases and V 4 bases, and 12 bases lay outside the gene matches. This CDR3 comprises 19 residues. Germline V gives CDR1 KGHSH, CDR2 LQKENI. CDR3 sequence: CASSQRQGGIAANTGELFF. DNA for the CDR3: TGTGCCAGCTCACAACGACAGGGGGGCATAGCAGCGAACACCGGGGAGCTGTTTTTT.

V and J are TRBV7-6 and TRBJ2-5; 12 bases map to TRBD1. V shed 11 bases and J 5 bases; nucleotides not matched to a gene: 6. CDR1 is SGHVS, CDR2 FNYEAQ, per germline. The CDR3 has 13 residues. The CDR3 DNA reads as TGTGCCGCCGGGACAGGGGGCGGGGAGACCCAGTACTTC. This gives the protein CAAGTGGGETQYF.

The V call is TRBV9, the J call TRBJ1-2, with TRBD1 as a possible D gene (6 bases). Germline V lookup: CDR1 SGDLS, CDR2 YYNGEE. V was cut by 6 bases and J by 0 bases, with 12 bases left in between. This CDR3 is built from 14 residues. The CDR3 here is CASTSQGSNYGYTF. Here the CDR3 DNA reads TGTGCCAGCACCTCACAGGGATCTAACTATGGCTACACCTTC. The whole variable domain, remainder taken from reference TRBV9 and TRBJ1-2, is DSGVTQTPKHLITATGQRVTLRCSPRSGDLSVYWYQQSLDQGLQFLIQYYNGEERAKGNILERFSAQQFPDLHSELNLSSLELGDSALYFCASTSQGSNYGYTFGSGTRLTVV.

The chain recombines TRBV30 with TRBJ1-1; maybe TRBD1 (6 bases). Germline loops: CDR1 GTSNPN, CDR2 SVGIG (reference sequence). Trimming removed 4 bases from V and 1 base from J, with 16 bases in between. CDR3 length: 15 residues. The CDR3 spells CAWTLSGRGNTEAFF. The CDR3 coding sequence is TGTGCCTGGACCCTCTCGGGCAGGGGGAACACTGAAGCTTTCTTT. Full variable domain (remainder filled in from reference TRBV30 and TRBJ1-1): SQTIHQWPATLVQPVGSPLSLECTVEGTSNPNLYWYRQAAGRGLQLLFYSVGIGQISSEVPQNLSASRPQDRQFILSSKKLLLSDSGFYLCAWTLSGRGNTEAFFGQGTRLTVV.

This chain connects TRBV9 to TRBJ2-1; 8 bases line up with TRBD2. There are 19 residues in the CDR3. V lost 1 base, J lost 2 bases, and 14 bases stayed unmatched. CDR1 and CDR2 from the germline V gene are SGDLS and YYNGEE. CDR3 sequence reads: CASSVPVAGRAHPYNEQFF. In DNA, the CDR3 is TGTGCCAGCAGCGTACCCGTAGCGGGGAGGGCCCATCCCTACAATGAGCAGTTCTTC. The full variable domain, completed using reference TRBV9 and TRBJ2-1, is DSGVTQTPKHLITATGQRVTLRCSPRSGDLSVYWYQQSLDQGLQFLIQYYNGEERAKGNILERFSAQQFPDLHSELNLSSLELGDSALYFCASSVPVAGRAHPYNEQFFGPGTRLTVL.

The V and J genes are TRBV9 and TRBJ1-1, with D possibly being TRBD1 (6 bases). The length of the CDR3 is 15 residues. V was trimmed by 2 bases and J by 3 bases, leaving 14 bases between them. Germline CDR1 and CDR2: SGDLS and YYNGEE. The CDR3 DNA sequence: TGTGCCAGCAGCGTGCTGGGGAGGGGGGACACTGAAGCTTTCTTT. Translation: CASSVLGRGDTEAFF.